This TCR beta chain was captured by sequencing in a study of T cell changes during pregnancy in multiple sclerosis. Germline-derived CDR1 and CDR2 are SGHDN and FVKESK. This CDR3 region has 13 residues. V was clipped by 3 bases and J by 2 bases, with 8 bases between them. Libraries were prepared by immunoSEQ multiplex PCR; TCRdb keeps only in-frame clonotypes and omits some of them. Of roughly 70,000 clones listed, 91% were seen once; the top ten hold 2% to 2.5%. The rearrangement uses TRBV14 and TRBJ2-7; D is ambiguous. The starting material was peripheral blood, obtained in the first trimester of pregnancy. The receptor was isolated from a female donor with multiple sclerosis, enrolled in a pregnancy study. The CDR3 DNA sequence: TGTGCCAGCAGCCAGTCTACCACCTACGAGCAGTACTTC. Translating gives CASSQSTTYEQYF.